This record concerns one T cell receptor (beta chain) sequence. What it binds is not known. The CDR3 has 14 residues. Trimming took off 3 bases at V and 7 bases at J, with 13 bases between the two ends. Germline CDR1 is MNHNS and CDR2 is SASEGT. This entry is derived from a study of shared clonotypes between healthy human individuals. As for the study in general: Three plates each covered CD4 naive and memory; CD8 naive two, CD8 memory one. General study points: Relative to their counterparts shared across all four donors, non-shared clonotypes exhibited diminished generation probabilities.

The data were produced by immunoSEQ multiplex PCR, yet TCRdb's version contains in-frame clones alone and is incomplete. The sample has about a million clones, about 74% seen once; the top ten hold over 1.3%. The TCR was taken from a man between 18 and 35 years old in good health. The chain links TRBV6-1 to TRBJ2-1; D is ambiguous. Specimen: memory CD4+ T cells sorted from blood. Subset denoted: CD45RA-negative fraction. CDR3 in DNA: TGTGCCAGCAGTGAGTTTGAAGGACGGAATGAGCAGTTCTTC. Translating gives CASSEFEGRNEQFF.